This T cell receptor beta chain was obtained from a study of blood T cell repertoires in COVID-19. On the study more broadly: Samples of COVID-19 (acute and convalescent) were obtained from the United States, Italy and Spain. T cells, B-cell-depleted T cells, or PBMCs provided the cDNA or gDNA that served as material.

As handled by the study authors: Researchers report that nucleated cell counts were estimated from reference gene primer amplification. The assay was immunoSEQ multiplex PCR, and TCRdb's table has in-frame clones only and misses some. V and J calls and clone size come straight from that table; D and trimming were deduced from the DNA. The data hold 200,000 to 300,000 clones, with around 87% observed a single time. The clonotype originates from a woman between 65 and 79 years old with active or convalescent COVID-19. Sequencing was performed on peripheral blood.

The CDR3 spells CASSGTGSNSPLHF. CDR3 nucleotide sequence: TGTGCCAGCAGTGGAACAGGGAGTAATTCACCCCTCCACTTT. This chain connects TRBV27 to TRBJ1-6, with TRBD1 as a possible D gene (6 bases). Germline lookup yields CDR1 MNHEY and CDR2 SMNVEV (reference sequence). The V and J ends lost 5 bases and 6 bases respectively, with 11 bases between them. This CDR3 is built from 14 residues.